The next 15 T cell receptor beta chains were all read from a single sample in a study of CD8 T cells in Susac syndrome. Random hexamers were used to reverse transcribe an amount of about 0.45 to 1 ug RNA. One entry per CDR3 protein, called by TCRdb with MiXCR from the immunoSEQ multiplex PCR reads. The data contain 140,000 to 150,000 distinct CDR3 sequences, 85% to 95% of them seen just once; the ten biggest clones take up approximately 0.11%. The sample taken for sequencing was CD4+ T cells from PBMCs. Receptors originate from a human donor with multiple sclerosis.

The V call is TRBV9, the J call TRBJ2-1, with 10 bases matching TRBD2. Germline loops: CDR1 SGDLS, CDR2 YYNGEE. Trimming took 4 bases from V and 6 from J; bases not matched to a gene: 10. CDR3 length: 16 amino acids. The CDR3, as DNA: TGTGCCAGCAGCTCCAGATTAGCGGGGGGCCGCAATGAGCAGTTCTTC. It is translated as CASSSRLAGGRNEQFF. The full variable domain, its missing parts supplied by reference TRBV9 and TRBJ2-1, is DSGVTQTPKHLITATGQRVTLRCSPRSGDLSVYWYQQSLDQGLQFLIQYYNGEERAKGNILERFSAQQFPDLHSELNLSSLELGDSALYFCASSSRLAGGRNEQFFGPGTRLTVL.

This chain connects TRBV30 to TRBJ2-2, with D perhaps matching TRBD1 (5 bases). V lost 0 bases and J 1 base, leaving 6 bases between the germline ends. Germline V gene lookup returns CDR1 GTSNPN and CDR2 SVGIG (reference sequence). CDR3 length: 14 amino acids. The CDR3 bases are TGTGCCTGGAGTGTAACAGGGAACACCGGGGAGCTGTTTTTT. It is translated as CAWSVTGNTGELFF. Combining the CDR3 with reference TRBV30 and TRBJ2-2 gives the whole variable domain SQTIHQWPATLVQPVGSPLSLECTVEGTSNPNLYWYRQAAGRGLQLLFYSVGIGQISSEVPQNLSASRPQDRQFILSSKKLLLSDSGFYLCAWSVTGNTGELFFGEGSRLTVL.

The V and J genes are TRBV7-9 and TRBJ2-3; TRBD2 agrees at 8 bases. There are 15 residues in the CDR3. Germline CDR1 and CDR2: SEHNR and FQNEAQ (reference sequence). V shed 5 bases and J 4 bases; nucleotides not matched to a gene: 8. In DNA, the CDR3 is TGTGCCAGCAGCCGGAGCGGGGGCAAGGCAGATACGCAGTATTTT. The encoded protein is CASSRSGGKADTQYF.

The chain couples TRBV30 to TRBJ2-3, with D possibly TRBD1 on 6 matching bases. CDR3 length: 15 residues. CDR1 is GTSNPN and CDR2 is SVGIG in the germline V gene (reference sequence). The V gene lost 0 bases and the J gene lost 2 bases, with 12 bases spanning the gap. The CDR3 protein is CAWSVVRGFTDTQYF. The DNA for the CDR3 is TGTGCCTGGAGTGTAGTCAGGGGATTCACAGATACGCAGTATTTT.

The V call is TRBV12-5, the J call TRBJ2-1; D is uncertain. CDR3 length: 11 residues. The germline V and J ends were trimmed by 3 bases and 10 bases, with 7 bases remaining between them. Germline V gene data show CDR1 as LGHNT and CDR2 as FRNRAP. The CDR3 here is CASGFGGEQFF. The DNA of the CDR3 is TGTGCTAGTGGTTTCGGTGGGGAGCAGTTCTTC.

This clonotype was seen only once. The rearrangement links TRBV5-4 to TRBJ1-2; tentative D call: TRBD1 (5 bases). CDR1 is SGHNT and CDR2 is YYREEE in the germline V gene (reference sequence). V lost 4 bases, J lost 5 bases, and 15 bases lay in between. There are 14 residues in the CDR3. The chain's CDR3 is CASSNRQGSYGYTF. The CDR3 region has the DNA TGTGCCAGCAGCAACCGGCAGGGATCGTATGGCTACACCTTC.

J is TRBJ2-1 and V is TRBV9; TRBD2 matches 8 bases. The CDR3 extends over 18 amino acids. V trimming: 5 bases; J trimming: 5 bases; junction bases outside the gene matches: 18. Germline V gene data show CDR1 as SGDLS and CDR2 as YYNGEE. The CDR3 here is CASSDLGVGGRRDNEQFF. The CDR3 DNA reads as TGTGCCAGCAGTGACCTGGGGGTCGGCGGGAGGCGGGACAATGAGCAGTTCTTC.

This sequence joins TRBV27 and TRBJ2-1; TRBD1 might be the D (6 bases). Trimming took off 6 bases at V and 7 bases at J, with 13 bases between the two ends. CDR1 is MNHEY and CDR2 is SMNVEV in the germline V gene (reference sequence). The CDR3 spans 13 residues. In DNA form, the CDR3 reads TGTGCCAGCAGCCCGATGAGGGGGAATGAGCAGTTCTTC. Its translation: CASSPMRGNEQFF.

In this sample, this clonotype turned up once. This sequence joins TRBV20-1 and TRBJ2-3, with TRBD2 identical over 12 bases. Per germline, CDR1 DFQATT and CDR2 SNEGSKA (reference sequence). The CDR3 runs to 15 residues. V lost 3 bases to trimming and J lost 3 bases; unmatched junction nucleotides: 4. CDR3 sequence: CSARPSGRETDTQYF. The CDR3 nucleotides read TGCAGTGCTAGGCCTAGCGGGAGGGAAACAGATACGCAGTATTTT.

The CDR3 sequence is CASSQVLAASYNEQFF. The CDR3 nucleotides are TGTGCCAGCAGCCAAGTACTAGCAGCCTCCTACAATGAGCAGTTCTTC. The rearrangement joins TRBV14 to TRBJ2-1; weak D call: TRBD2 (6 bases). Looked up from germline, CDR1 is SGHDN and CDR2 is FVKESK. V lost 1 base to trimming and J lost 0 bases, with 10 bases between them. The CDR3 is made up of 16 amino acids.

DNA for the CDR3: TGCAGTGCTAGAGATACTAGAGTTTCCTACAATGAGCAGTTCTTC. Translating it yields CSARDTRVSYNEQFF. The chain has TRBV20-1 and TRBJ2-1; tentative D call: TRBD2 (5 bases). The CDR3 runs 15 residues. V was pared by 0 bases and J by 1 base, with 10 bases between. Per germline, CDR1 DFQATT and CDR2 SNEGSKA (reference sequence).

This sequence joins TRBV24-1 and TRBJ2-5; D is ambiguous. Deletions cut 7 bases from V and 7 bases from J, with 18 bases between. This CDR3 has 14 residues. Looked up from germline, CDR1 is KGHDR and CDR2 is SFDVKD. CDR3 bases: TGTGCCACCAGCGACCATGTCAACGGATGGACCCAGTACTTC. Protein product: CATSDHVNGWTQYF.

The CDR3 loop reads CASSLGGVRSYEQYF. As DNA, the CDR3 is TGTGCCAGCAGCTTAGGGGGGGTTCGCTCCTACGAGCAGTACTTC. This chain joins TRBV11-2 and TRBJ2-7; possibly TRBD2 for D (6 bases). Germline values: CDR1 SGHAT, CDR2 FQNNGV. The CDR3 runs 15 residues. The V end lost 1 base, the J end lost 0 bases, and 10 bases lay between the germline ends.

The chain combines TRBV3-1 with TRBJ2-7, with a weak D call TRBD2 (5 bases). Germline V gene lookup returns CDR1 LGHDT and CDR2 YNNKEL (reference sequence). The germline V and J ends were trimmed by 3 bases and 5 bases, with 11 bases remaining between them. This CDR3 region has 13 residues. DNA of the CDR3: TGTGCCAGCAGCCAGAGCGGCTCTGACGAGCAGTACTTC. Protein sequence: CASSQSGSDEQYF.

The chain links TRBV11-1 to TRBJ2-3; 7 nucleotides agree with TRBD1. From germline, CDR1 is SGHAT and CDR2 FQDESV (reference sequence). The CDR3 has 14 residues. V trimming: 4 bases; J trimming: 1 base; junction bases outside the gene matches: 2. CDR3 sequence: CASSSTGGTDTQYF. In DNA, the CDR3 is TGTGCCAGCAGCTCCACAGGGGGCACAGATACGCAGTATTTT.